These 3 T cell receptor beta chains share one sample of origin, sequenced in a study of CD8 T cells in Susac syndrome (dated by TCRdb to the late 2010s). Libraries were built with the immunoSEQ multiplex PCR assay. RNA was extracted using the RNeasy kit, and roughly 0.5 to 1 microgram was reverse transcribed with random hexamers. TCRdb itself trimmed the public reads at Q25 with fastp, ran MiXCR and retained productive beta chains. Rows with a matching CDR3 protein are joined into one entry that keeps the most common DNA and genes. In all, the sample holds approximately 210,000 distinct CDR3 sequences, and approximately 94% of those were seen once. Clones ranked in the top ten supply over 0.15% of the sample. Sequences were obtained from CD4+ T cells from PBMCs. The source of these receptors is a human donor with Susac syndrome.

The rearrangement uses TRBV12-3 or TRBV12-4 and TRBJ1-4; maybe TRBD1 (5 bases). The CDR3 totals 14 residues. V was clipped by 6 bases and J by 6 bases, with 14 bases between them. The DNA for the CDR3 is TGTGCCAGCAGGCAGGGTCCCCGCGATGAAAAACTGTTTTTT. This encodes CASRQGPRDEKLFF.

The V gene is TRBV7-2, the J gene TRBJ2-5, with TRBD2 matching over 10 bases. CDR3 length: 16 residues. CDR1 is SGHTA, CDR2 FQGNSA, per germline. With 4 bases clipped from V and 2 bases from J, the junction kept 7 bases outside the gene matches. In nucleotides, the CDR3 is TGTGCCAGCAGCTCCACCGGGACTAGCGTTCAAGAGACCCAGTACTTC. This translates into CASSSTGTSVQETQYF.

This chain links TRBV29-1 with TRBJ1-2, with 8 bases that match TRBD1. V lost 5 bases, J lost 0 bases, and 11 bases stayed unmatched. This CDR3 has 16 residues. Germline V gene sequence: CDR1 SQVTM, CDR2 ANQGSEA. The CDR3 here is CSVLGGQEGSNYGYTF. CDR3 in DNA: TGCAGCGTTCTAGGGGGACAGGAGGGATCTAACTATGGCTACACCTTC.